This T cell receptor beta chain was sequenced for a study of metastatic and nonmetastatic thyroid tumors. Study-level results: Reportedly, malignant thyroid tumors had significantly higher TCR beta diversity than benign nodules, in blood and tumor.

Until they underwent thyroid surgery, no patient had received any treatment. TCRdb used MiXCR to call clones anew from the PCR reads. Here the sample spans about 69,000 clones, about 14% being singletons. CDR1 is SGHDN, CDR2 FVKESK, per germline. The V gene lost 1 base and the J gene lost 4 bases, with 19 bases spanning the gap. CDR3 length: 17 residues. This clone was recorded many times. Its cognate antigen is unknown. Specimen: blood. This receptor was obtained from a male donor with papillary thyroid cancer or a benign thyroid nodule (not recorded which). Some clones in this sample may be carry-over from other donors' samples. This chain uses TRBV14 with TRBJ1-2; D remains ambiguous. The CDR3 DNA reads TGTGCCAGCAGCCAAGCAGGCCCCTCCGCGGTGCTCTATGGCTACACCTTC. Amino acids: CASSQAGPSAVLYGYTF.